This T cell receptor beta chain appears in the sequencing data of a study of blood T cell repertoires in COVID-19. Study-wide background: Samples taken during acute and convalescent COVID-19 were collected in the United States, Italy and Spain. Nucleic acid was either cDNA or gDNA, and it came from T cells, B-cell-depleted T cells, or PBMCs.

J lost 4 bases, V lost 5 bases, and 5 bases had no gene match. The CDR3 runs to 14 residues. CDR1 and CDR2 (germline): SGHDT, YYEEEE. Per the study methods: Using reference gene primer amplification, nucleated cell counts were estimated. Generated by immunoSEQ multiplex PCR, the TCRdb table keeps only in-frame clones and is missing some. The DNA was the basis for D and trimming; V, J and clone size are from that table. The table has 450,000 to 500,000 clones, 70% to 90% seen once. The sequencing input was peripheral blood. The sequence was obtained from a human donor in a cohort sampled during active COVID-19. V gene TRBV5-6 combines with J gene TRBJ2-5, with TRBD2 matching 10 bases. The CDR3 loop reads CASRSGRAGETQYF. CDR3 nucleotides: TGTGCCAGCAGGAGCGGGAGGGCCGGAGAGACCCAGTACTTC.